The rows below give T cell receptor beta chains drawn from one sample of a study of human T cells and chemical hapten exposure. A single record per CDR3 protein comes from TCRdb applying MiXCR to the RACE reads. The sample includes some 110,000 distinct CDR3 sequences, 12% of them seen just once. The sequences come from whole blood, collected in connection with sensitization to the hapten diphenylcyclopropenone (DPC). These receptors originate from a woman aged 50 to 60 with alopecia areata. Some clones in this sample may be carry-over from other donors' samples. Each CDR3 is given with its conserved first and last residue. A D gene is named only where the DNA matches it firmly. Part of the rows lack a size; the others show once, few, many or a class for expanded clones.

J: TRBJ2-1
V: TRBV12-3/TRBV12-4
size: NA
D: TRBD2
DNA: TGTGCCAGCACTTATGCGGCTAGCGGGAGCGTTGAGCAGTTCTTC
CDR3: CASTYAASGSVEQFF

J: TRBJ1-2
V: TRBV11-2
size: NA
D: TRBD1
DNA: TGTGCCAGCAGCCCCCGGACAGGGGACAACTATGGCTACACCTTC
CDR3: CASSPRTGDNYGYTF

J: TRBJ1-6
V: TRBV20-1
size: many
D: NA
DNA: TGCAGTGCTAGCAAACAGGGTAGAGGCTATAATTCACCCCTCCACTTT
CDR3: CSASKQGRGYNSPLHF

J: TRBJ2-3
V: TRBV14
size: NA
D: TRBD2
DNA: TGTGCCAGCAGCCAAGAACGAGCCAGCGGGAGAATTAATACGCAGTATTTT
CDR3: CASSQERASGRINTQYF

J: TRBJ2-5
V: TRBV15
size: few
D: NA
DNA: TGTGCCACCAGCAGGGCAGGTAGTTCGGAGACCCAGTACTTC
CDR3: CATSRAGSSETQYF

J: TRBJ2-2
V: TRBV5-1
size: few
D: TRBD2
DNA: TGCGCCAGCAGCTCCGGGACTATCACCGGGGAGCTGTTTTTT
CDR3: CASSSGTITGELFF

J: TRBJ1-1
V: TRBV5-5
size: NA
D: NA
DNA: TGTGCCAGCAGCTTTATCCTGAACACTGAAGCTTTCTTT
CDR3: CASSFILNTEAFF

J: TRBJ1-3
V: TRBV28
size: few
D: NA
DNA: TGTGCCAGCCGGATGGGGCTCGGAAACACCATATATTTT
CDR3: CASRMGLGNTIYF

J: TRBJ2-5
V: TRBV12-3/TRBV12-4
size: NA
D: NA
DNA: TGTGCCAGCAGTCGTAGACAGGAAGAGACCCAGTACTTC
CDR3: CASSRRQEETQYF

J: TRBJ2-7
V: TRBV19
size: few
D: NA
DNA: TGTGCCAGTAGTGACCGTGGACCACCGAGATACGAGCAGTACTTC
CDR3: CASSDRGPPRYEQYF

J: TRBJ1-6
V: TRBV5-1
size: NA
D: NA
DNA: TGCGCCAGCAGCTTGGACAGGATTTCTAATTCACCCCTCCACTTT
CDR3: CASSLDRISNSPLHF

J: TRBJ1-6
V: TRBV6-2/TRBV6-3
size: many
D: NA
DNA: TGTGCCAGCAGTTCCGGCCCGGGACGTTATAATTCACCCCTCCACTTT
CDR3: CASSSGPGRYNSPLHF

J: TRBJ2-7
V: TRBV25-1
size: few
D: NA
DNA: TGTGCCACCGCCCAGGGCCCCTACGAGCAGTACTTC
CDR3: CATAQGPYEQYF

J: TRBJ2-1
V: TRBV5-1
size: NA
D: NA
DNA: TGCGCCAGCAGACGTCTTACCTCCTACAATGAGCAGTTCTTC
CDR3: CASRRLTSYNEQFF

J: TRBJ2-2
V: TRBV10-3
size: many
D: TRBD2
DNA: TGTGCCATCAGGGAGTCATCAGGACCCGGGGGGACCGGGGAGCTGTTTTTT
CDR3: CAIRESSGPGGTGELFF

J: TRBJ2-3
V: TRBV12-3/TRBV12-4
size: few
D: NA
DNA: TGTGCCAGCAGTCCTAGCGTTACCTTACCGACAGATACGCAGTATTTT
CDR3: CASSPSVTLPTDTQYF

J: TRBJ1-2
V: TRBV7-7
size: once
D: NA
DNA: TGTGCTAGCAGCCCCCGGGGACCGCCCTATGGCTACACCTTC
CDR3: CASSPRGPPYGYTF

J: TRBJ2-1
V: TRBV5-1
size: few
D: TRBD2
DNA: TGCGCCAGCAGCTCCGGGACTATCTCCTACAATGAGCAGTTCTTC
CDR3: CASSSGTISYNEQFF

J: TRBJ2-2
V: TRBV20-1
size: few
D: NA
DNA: TGCAGTGCCGTACCCGGGGCTAGTCGGACCGGGGAGCTGTTTTTT
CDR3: CSAVPGASRTGELFF

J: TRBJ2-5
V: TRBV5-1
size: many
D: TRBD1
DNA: TGCGCCAGCAGCTTGGCCGGACAGGCGCAAGAGACCCAGTACTTC
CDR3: CASSLAGQAQETQYF

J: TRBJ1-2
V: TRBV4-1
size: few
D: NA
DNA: TGCGCCAGCAGCCAAGCTCAGGGGAGCTATGGCTACACCTTC
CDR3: CASSQAQGSYGYTF

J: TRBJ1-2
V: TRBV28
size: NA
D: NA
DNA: TGTGCCAGCGGGGATGGCTACACCTTC
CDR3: CASGDGYTF

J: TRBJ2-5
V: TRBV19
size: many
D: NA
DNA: TGTGCCAGTAGCATTCAATTAATGGAGACCCAGTACTTC
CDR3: CASSIQLMETQYF

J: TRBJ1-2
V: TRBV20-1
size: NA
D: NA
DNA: TGCAGTGCTAGGGCTACGGTGGGCGGCTACACCTTC
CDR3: CSARATVGGYTF

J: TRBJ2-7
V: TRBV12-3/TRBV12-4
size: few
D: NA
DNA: TGTGCCAGCAGTTTATTAGGTGGAGGGGGCGCAAATCACGAGCAGTACTTC
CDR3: CASSLLGGGGANHEQYF

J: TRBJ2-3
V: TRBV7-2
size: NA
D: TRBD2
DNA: TGTGCCAGCAGCTCCCCGGGACTACTAAGAGATACGCAGTATTTT
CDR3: CASSSPGLLRDTQYF

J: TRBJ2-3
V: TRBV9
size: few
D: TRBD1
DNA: TGTGCCAGCAGCGGGGGACAGGGGGCAACAGATACGCAGTATTTT
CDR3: CASSGGQGATDTQYF

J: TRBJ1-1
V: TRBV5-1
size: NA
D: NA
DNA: TGCGCCAGCAGCCCGGACACGTTAAACACTGAAGCTTTCTTT
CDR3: CASSPDTLNTEAFF

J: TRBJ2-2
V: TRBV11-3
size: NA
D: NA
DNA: TGTGCCAGCAGGTCTAAAGGGGAGCTGTTTTTT
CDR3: CASRSKGELFF

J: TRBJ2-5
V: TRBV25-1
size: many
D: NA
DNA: TGTGCCAGCAGTGAGGCGGGGATAGAGACCCAGTACTTC
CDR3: CASSEAGIETQYF

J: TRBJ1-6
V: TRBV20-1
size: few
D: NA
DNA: TGCAGCCAGACCAACTCCTATAATTCACCCCTCCACTTT
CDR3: CSQTNSYNSPLHF

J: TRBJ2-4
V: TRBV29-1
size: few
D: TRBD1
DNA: TGCAGCGTGGCGGACAGGGTCGACATTCAGTACTTC
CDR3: CSVADRVDIQYF

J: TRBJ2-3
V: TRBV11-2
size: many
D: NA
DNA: TGTGCCAGCAGCCAGATGCGGGTTGGCACAGATACGCAGTATTTT
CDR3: CASSQMRVGTDTQYF

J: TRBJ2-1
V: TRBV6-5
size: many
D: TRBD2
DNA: TGTGCCAGCAGCAGGAGGCTAGCGGGAGGATCCCCTGGTTCCCCTTACAATGAGCAGTTCTTC
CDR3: CASSRRLAGGSPGSPYNEQFF

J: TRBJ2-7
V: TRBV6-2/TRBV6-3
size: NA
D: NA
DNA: TGTGCCAGCCTTTCAGGGACCTACGAGCAGTACTTC
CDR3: CASLSGTYEQYF

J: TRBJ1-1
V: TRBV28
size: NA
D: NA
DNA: TGTGCCAGCAGTTCCGCAGGGAGCACTGAAGCTTTCTTT
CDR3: CASSSAGSTEAFF

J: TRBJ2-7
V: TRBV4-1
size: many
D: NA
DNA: TGCGCCAGCAGCCGACCCGAAGGGTACGAGCAGTACTTC
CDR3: CASSRPEGYEQYF

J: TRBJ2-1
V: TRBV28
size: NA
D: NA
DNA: TGTGCCAGCAGTCTGGGGGTATATGAGCAGTTCTTC
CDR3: CASSLGVYEQFF

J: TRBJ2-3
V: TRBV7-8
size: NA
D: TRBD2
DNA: TGTGCCAGCAGCTTCATAGCGGGAGGGCTCGGAGATACGCAGTATTTT
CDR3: CASSFIAGGLGDTQYF

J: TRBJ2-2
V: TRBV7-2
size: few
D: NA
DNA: TGTGCCAGCAGTCGAGCCGTGGAGCTGTTTTTT
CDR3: CASSRAVELFF

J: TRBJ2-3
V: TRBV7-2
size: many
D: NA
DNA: TGTGCCAGCAACCCGTACCTAGCCACAGATACGCAGTATTTT
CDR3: CASNPYLATDTQYF

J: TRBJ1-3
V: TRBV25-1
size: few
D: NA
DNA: TGTGCCAGCAGTAGCCAGGCTAACTCTGGAAACACCATATATTTT
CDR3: CASSSQANSGNTIYF

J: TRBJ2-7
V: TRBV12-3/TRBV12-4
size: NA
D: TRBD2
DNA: TGTGCCAGCAGTAACCGGGGGGGCGAGCAGTACTTC
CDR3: CASSNRGGEQYF

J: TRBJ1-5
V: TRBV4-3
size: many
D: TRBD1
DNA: TGCGCCAGCAGCCCTGGGGCAGATCTCAGGGGGATTCAGCCCCAGCATTTT
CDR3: CASSPGADLRGIQPQHF

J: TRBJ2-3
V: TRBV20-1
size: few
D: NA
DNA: TGCAGTGCTAGTATTATGGAGGTGCAGTATTTT
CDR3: CSASIMEVQYF

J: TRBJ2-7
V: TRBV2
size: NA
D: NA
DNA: TGTGCCAGCATTGGTGACCCCGGATGGCAGTACTTC
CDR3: CASIGDPGWQYF

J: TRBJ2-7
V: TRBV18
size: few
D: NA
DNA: TGTGCCAGCTCACCGACGTTGACAAGGCAGTCGGACGAGCAGTACTTC
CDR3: CASSPTLTRQSDEQYF

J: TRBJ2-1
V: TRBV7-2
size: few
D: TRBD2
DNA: TGTGCCAGCAGCTTAGTTGCGGGGGGGCACGGTGAGCAGTTCTTC
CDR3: CASSLVAGGHGEQFF

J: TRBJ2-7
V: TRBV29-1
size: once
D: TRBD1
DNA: TGCAGCGCACAGGGGTATGACGAGCAGTACTTC
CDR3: CSAQGYDEQYF